Listed here is a single T cell receptor beta chain. In the authors' methods: By means of reference gene primer amplification, nucleated cell counts were estimated. Repertoires were generated with immunoSEQ multiplex PCR, while TCRdb's copy carries only in-frame clones and drops some. D and trimming come from the DNA, and the V and J calls and clone size come from that table. The sample consists of roughly 360,000 clones, more than 75% of them appearing once. The data were obtained in a study of blood T cell repertoires in COVID-19. The wider study: T cells, B-cell-depleted T cells, or PBMCs provided the cDNA or gDNA that served as material.

This CDR3 contains 13 residues. Looked up from germline, CDR1 is MNHEY and CDR2 is SVGAGI. Trimming stripped 7 bases from V and 3 bases from J, with 11 bases between. For recovered donors of Cohort 3, there were two negative PCRs, clearance, or symptom resolution. The origin of this receptor is a man between 25 and 39 years old who had recovered from COVID-19. V usage is TRBV6-5 and J usage is TRBJ2-3; no definite D call. Sequencing used PBMCs or T cells enriched from blood (not recorded which). The CDR3 DNA follows: TGTGCCAGCACGGTTATTATGACAGATACGCAGTATTTT. It translates to CASTVIMTDTQYF.